This TCR beta chain was recorded in a study of blood T cell repertoires in COVID-19. The overall study: Material from acute and convalescent COVID-19 was sourced from the United States, Italy and Spain. The analysed material was cDNA or gDNA that came from T cells, B-cell-depleted T cells, or PBMCs.

This CDR3 has 13 amino acids. Germline values: CDR1 SGHTA, CDR2 FQGNSA. V lost 3 bases and J 1 base, leaving 6 bases between the germline ends. Per the study methods: By means of reference gene primer amplification, nucleated cell counts were estimated. Clones were read by immunoSEQ multiplex PCR, and TCRdb kept only the in-frame ones, dropping some. V and J calls and clone size are those listed in that table; D and trimming were worked out from the DNA. The sample gives hundreds of thousands of clones, approximately 90% of which show up once; 10% to 15% is in the top ten. In Seattle, patients joined the study during active infection and were tracked longitudinally.

The sequenced material came from peripheral blood. This chain links TRBV7-2 with TRBJ1-1; D is ambiguous. The receptor's source is a woman in her 50s with COVID-19, enrolled during active disease. The CDR3 loop is CASSFSKNTEAFF. The DNA of the CDR3 is TGTGCCAGCAGCTTCTCTAAGAACACTGAAGCTTTCTTT.